This TCR beta chain was retrieved from a study of T cells in Graves' hyperthyroidism and ophthalmopathy. Germline values: CDR1 DFQATT, CDR2 SNEGSKA (reference sequence). CDR3 length: 14 amino acids. Trimming at V came to 7 bases and at J to 4 bases, leaving 9 bases not matched to a gene. Authors of the study amplified TCR beta CDR3 regions from RNA transcripts. The HTBI primer set was used in a first-round RT-PCR of the TCR CDR3. TCRdb analysed the multiplex PCR reads with MiXCR anew, one entry per CDR3 protein. In the table there are some 490,000 distinct CDR3 sequences, 16% of which are singletons. A NOSPECS grade of at least 4, a Clinical Activity Score of at least 3 and duration under 3 months were recorded in ophthalmopathy patients. The PBMCs were sourced from fresh peripheral blood (approximately 9.6 ml). At least ten counts were recorded for this clonotype.

The sequence came from a young woman with Graves' ophthalmopathy. Sequencing was performed on blood. The chain combines TRBV20-1 with TRBJ2-5, with 10 nucleotides matching TRBD2. DNA for the CDR3: TGCAGTGTCCTAAAGGGACTAGCGATAGAGACCCAGTACTTC. It specifies CSVLKGLAIETQYF.